A selection of T cell receptor beta chains follows, all from one sample in a study of blood T cell repertoires in COVID-19. This table comes from immunoSEQ multiplex PCR, and its TCRdb copy is limited to in-frame clones, with some not included. The profile shows around 260,000 clones, roughly 80% of them singletons. Sequencing was carried out using peripheral blood. These receptors were taken from a man aged 60 to 69 who had recovered from COVID-19. Both conserved end residues are trimmed from each CDR3.

V,J,CDR3
TRBV28,TRBJ1-2,ASSSPDNYGYT
TRBV6-5,TRBJ2-5,ASSPGGTWETQY
TRBV19,TRBJ1-1,ASRYEGANTEAF
TRBV7-8,TRBJ2-1,ASSLVDRVSYNEQF
TRBV15,TRBJ1-2,ATSRDIGQIYGYT
TRBV7-6,TRBJ1-3,ASSQRKQGTGNTIY
TRBV25-1,TRBJ1-1,ASSDSLGQGRTEAF
TRBV5-1,TRBJ2-2,ASGQGNTGELF
TRBV24-1,TRBJ2-7,ATSDRRLAGSLQQY
TRBV6-1,TRBJ1-5,ASSETGYQPQH
TRBV6-5,TRBJ2-7,ASSPPGTYEQY
TRBV5-4,TRBJ1-6,ASSLDPGPPLH
TRBV19,TRBJ1-1,ASSTLDRGWGEAF
TRBV7-2,TRBJ2-1,ASRPPFRSGQF
TRBV5-6,TRBJ1-2,ASSFQGQGAYGYT
TRBV15,TRBJ2-5,ATSSVDRGRETQY
TRBV19,TRBJ1-1,ASRRTGGFTEAF
TRBV7-8,TRBJ1-1,ASSLALPLEAF
TRBV6-1,TRBJ1-6,ASSELWTGANSPLH
TRBV4-2,TRBJ2-7,ASSQDRGRSSYEQY
TRBV3-1/TRBV3-2,TRBJ1-2,ASSRVQGQGYT
TRBV2,TRBJ2-7,ASSKPDSYEQY
TRBV20-1,TRBJ1-2,SASLQGTGRYYGYT
TRBV29-1,TRBJ2-1,SVAGTSGIEQF
TRBV28,TRBJ2-2,ASSLFQGANTGELF
TRBV11-2,TRBJ2-5,ASSFFGEETQY
TRBV19,TRBJ2-7,ASSATLGTGVPYEQY
TRBV2,TRBJ2-1,ASTGTSTTRPQF
TRBV14,TRBJ2-1,ASSLRRSSYNEQF
TRBV2,TRBJ2-1,ASKLTSGGMNEQF
TRBV6-5,TRBJ2-7,ASSVPRESYEQY
TRBV6-6,TRBJ1-2,ASSPPYRDTYGYT
TRBV19,TRBJ1-4,ASRPGATNEKLF
TRBV25-1,TRBJ1-1,ASTPLREAF